Reported below is one T cell receptor beta chain. Germline V CDR1 and CDR2: LNHDA, SQIVND (reference sequence). CDR3 size: 13 residues. The V gene lost 6 bases and the J gene lost 0 bases, with 8 bases spanning the gap. This entry is derived from a study of OX40 agonist ivuxolimab in advanced cancers. Profiled with immunoSEQ multiplex PCR; TCRdb holds only in-frame clones, not every one. The sample consists of fewer than 100,000 clones, about 93% of them appearing once. Specimen: CD4+ or CD8+ T cells sorted from blood, collected in a trial of the OX40 agonist ivuxolimab. V and J are TRBV19 and TRBJ1-1, with D perhaps TRBD1 (6 bases). The receptor comes from an adult with an advanced solid tumor such as melanoma, head and neck, liver or kidney cancer. The CDR3 DNA is TGTGCCAGTAGAGGACAGCTGAACACTGAAGCTTTCTTT. It codes for CASRGQLNTEAFF.